The TCR beta chain under discussion was sequenced for a study of beta chain features in type 1 diabetes. General study points: In all four CD4+ subsets, TCRB CDR3 length was significantly, moderately reduced in type 1 diabetes.

Of the isolated RNA, all was reverse transcribed, and so the sequenced material was expressed TCRB transcripts. Here immunoSEQ multiplex PCR was the method, and the copy in TCRdb shows in-frame clones only, minus some. The data show about 160,000 clones, about 9% seen once. This clone showed up just a few times. Its antigen is unknown. The CDR3 is 13 amino acids. The germline gives CDR1 MNHEY, CDR2 SVGAGI. V shed 8 bases and J shed 4 bases, with 12 bases lying between them. The sequence was obtained from a young woman with type 1 diabetes. Material: central memory CD4+ T cells from blood. V gene TRBV6-5 combines with J gene TRBJ1-5; D may be TRBD1 (5 bases). In DNA form, the CDR3 reads TGTGCCAGCCGGGGACTAAAGAATCAGCCCCAGCATTTT. Translating gives CASRGLKNQPQHF.